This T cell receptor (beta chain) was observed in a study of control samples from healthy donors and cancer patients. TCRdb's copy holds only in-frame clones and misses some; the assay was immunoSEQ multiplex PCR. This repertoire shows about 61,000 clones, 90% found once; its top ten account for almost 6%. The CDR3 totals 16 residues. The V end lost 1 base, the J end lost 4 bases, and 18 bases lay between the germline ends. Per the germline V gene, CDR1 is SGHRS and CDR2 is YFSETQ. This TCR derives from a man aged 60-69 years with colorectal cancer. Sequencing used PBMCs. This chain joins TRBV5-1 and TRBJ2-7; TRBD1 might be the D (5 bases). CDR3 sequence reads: CASSLSPQGTVYEQYF. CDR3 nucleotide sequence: TGCGCCAGCAGCTTGAGCCCTCAGGGAACTGTGTACGAGCAGTACTTC. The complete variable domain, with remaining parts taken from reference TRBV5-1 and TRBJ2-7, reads KAGVTQTPRYLIKTRGQQVTLSCSPISGHRSVSWYQQTPGQGLQFLFEYFSETQRNKGNFPGRFSGRQFSNSRSEMNVSTLELGDSALYLCASSLSPQGTVYEQYFGPGTRLTVT.